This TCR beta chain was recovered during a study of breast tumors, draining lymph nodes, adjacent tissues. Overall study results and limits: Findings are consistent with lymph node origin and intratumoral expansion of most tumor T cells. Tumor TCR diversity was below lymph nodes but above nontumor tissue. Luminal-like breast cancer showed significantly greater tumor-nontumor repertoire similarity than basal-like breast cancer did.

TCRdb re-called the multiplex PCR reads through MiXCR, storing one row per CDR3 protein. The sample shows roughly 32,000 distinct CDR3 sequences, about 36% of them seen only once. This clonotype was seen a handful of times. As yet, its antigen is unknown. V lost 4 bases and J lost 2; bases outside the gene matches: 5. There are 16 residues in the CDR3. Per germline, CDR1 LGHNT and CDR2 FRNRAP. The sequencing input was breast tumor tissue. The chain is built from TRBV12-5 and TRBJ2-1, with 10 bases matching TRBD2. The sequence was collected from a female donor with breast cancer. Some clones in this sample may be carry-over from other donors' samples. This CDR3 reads CASGWLAGAAYNEQFF. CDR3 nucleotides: TGTGCTAGTGGTTGGCTAGCGGGGGCCGCCTACAATGAGCAGTTCTTC.